This is a list of T cell receptor beta chains from one sample in a study of blood T cell repertoires in COVID-19. Repertoires were generated with immunoSEQ multiplex PCR, while TCRdb's copy carries only in-frame clones and drops some. The sample contains over 350,000 clones, roughly 90% of which appear only once. The sample comprised PBMCs or T cells enriched from blood (not recorded which). These receptors were collected from a woman aged 25 to 39 with acute COVID-19. Each CDR3 is given with its conserved first and last residue. The order of the fields is V gene, J gene, clone size, D gene, CDR3 protein, CDR3 DNA. The D gene is left open where the match is weak. Some rows have no size entry. The others give once, few or many, or a class for an expanded clone.

v_gene: TRBV30; j_gene: TRBJ2-7; abundance: -; d_gene: -; CDR3aa: CAWSDVGSAVGQYF; CDR3nt: TGTGCCTGGAGCGATGTGGGTTCGGCGGTAGGGCAGTACTTC
v_gene: TRBV4-2; j_gene: TRBJ1-2; abundance: -; d_gene: -; CDR3aa: CASSQGHSQSYGYTF; CDR3nt: TGTGCCAGCAGCCAAGGCCACAGTCAATCCTATGGCTACACCTTC
v_gene: TRBV19; j_gene: TRBJ1-1; abundance: -; d_gene: -; CDR3aa: CASSGRVVTEAFF; CDR3nt: TGTGCCAGTAGTGGCAGGGTAGTCACTGAAGCTTTCTTT
v_gene: TRBV24-1; j_gene: TRBJ2-1; abundance: -; d_gene: TRBD2; CDR3aa: CATSDPSGASYNEQFF; CDR3nt: TGTGCCACCAGTGATCCTAGCGGGGCATCCTACAATGAGCAGTTCTTC
v_gene: TRBV19; j_gene: TRBJ2-2; abundance: -; d_gene: -; CDR3aa: CASSKGQNTGELFF; CDR3nt: TGTGCCAGTAGTAAGGGACAGAACACCGGGGAGCTGTTTTTT
v_gene: TRBV6-5; j_gene: TRBJ1-2; abundance: -; d_gene: -; CDR3aa: CASIGWDIDVGYTF; CDR3nt: TGTGCCAGCATAGGGTGGGACATTGATGTCGGCTACACCTTC
v_gene: TRBV10-1; j_gene: TRBJ2-7; abundance: -; d_gene: TRBD2; CDR3aa: CASSESPSGDPWEQYF; CDR3nt: TGCGCCAGCAGTGAGTCTCCTAGCGGGGACCCTTGGGAGCAGTACTTC
v_gene: TRBV6-1; j_gene: TRBJ1-2; abundance: -; d_gene: TRBD1; CDR3aa: CASSERTGGGYGYTF; CDR3nt: TGTGCCAGCAGTGAAAGGACAGGGGGCGGCTATGGCTACACCTTC
v_gene: TRBV9; j_gene: TRBJ2-3; abundance: -; d_gene: -; CDR3aa: CASSVVASLGDTQYF; CDR3nt: TGTGCCAGCAGCGTAGTGGCTAGCTTGGGAGATACGCAGTATTTT
v_gene: TRBV7-2; j_gene: TRBJ1-5; abundance: -; d_gene: -; CDR3aa: CASSLLRYQPQHF; CDR3nt: TGTGCCAGCAGCCTATTACGCTATCAGCCCCAGCATTTT
v_gene: TRBV10-3; j_gene: TRBJ1-1; abundance: -; d_gene: -; CDR3aa: CAISPRRQEAEAFF; CDR3nt: TGTGCCATCAGTCCTCGTCGACAGGAAGCTGAAGCTTTCTTT
v_gene: TRBV19; j_gene: TRBJ2-3; abundance: -; d_gene: -; CDR3aa: CASSMDSSVGDTQYF; CDR3nt: TGTGCCAGCAGCATGGACAGTTCGGTTGGGGATACGCAGTATTTT
v_gene: TRBV9; j_gene: TRBJ1-3; abundance: once; d_gene: -; CDR3aa: CASSVDPGTSGNTIYF; CDR3nt: TGTGCCAGCAGCGTCGATCCGGGAACCTCTGGAAACACCATATATTTT
v_gene: TRBV7-9; j_gene: TRBJ2-7; abundance: -; d_gene: -; CDR3aa: CASSLWGRGFHEQYF; CDR3nt: TGTGCCAGCAGCTTATGGGGGCGCGGGTTCCACGAGCAGTACTTC
v_gene: TRBV25-1; j_gene: TRBJ1-2; abundance: -; d_gene: -; CDR3aa: CASSTLDSLEGYTF; CDR3nt: TGTGCCAGCAGTACTCTGGACAGTCTGGAGGGCTACACCTTC
v_gene: TRBV29-1; j_gene: TRBJ1-2; abundance: -; d_gene: -; CDR3aa: CSELTGSGYTF; CDR3nt: TGCAGCGAACTTACAGGGTCTGGCTACACCTTC
v_gene: TRBV27; j_gene: TRBJ1-1; abundance: -; d_gene: TRBD1; CDR3aa: CASKGLGTGGTEAFF; CDR3nt: TGTGCCAGCAAGGGGCTTGGGACAGGGGGCACTGAAGCTTTCTTT
v_gene: TRBV7-9; j_gene: TRBJ1-1; abundance: -; d_gene: -; CDR3aa: CASSAPGGRVEAFF; CDR3nt: TGTGCCAGCAGCGCCCCGGGAGGCAGGGTTGAAGCTTTCTTT
v_gene: TRBV28; j_gene: TRBJ2-3; abundance: -; d_gene: -; CDR3aa: CASSLLRDNTDTQYF; CDR3nt: TGTGCCAGCAGTTTACTGCGAGACAACACAGATACGCAGTATTTT
v_gene: TRBV15; j_gene: TRBJ1-6; abundance: -; d_gene: TRBD1; CDR3aa: CATSRARGQSSPLHF; CDR3nt: TGTGCCACCAGCAGGGCAAGGGGGCAAAGTTCACCCCTCCACTTT
v_gene: TRBV7-9; j_gene: TRBJ2-2; abundance: -; d_gene: TRBD2; CDR3aa: CASRSLAGGRTGELFF; CDR3nt: TGTGCCAGCAGGTCACTAGCGGGGGGGCGAACCGGGGAGCTGTTTTTT
v_gene: TRBV10-2; j_gene: TRBJ2-7; abundance: -; d_gene: TRBD1; CDR3aa: CASLVGEGAFEQYF; CDR3nt: TGCGCCAGCCTAGTTGGTGAGGGGGCTTTTGAGCAGTACTTC
v_gene: TRBV24-1; j_gene: TRBJ1-2; abundance: -; d_gene: -; CDR3aa: CATSDPGRDYGYTF; CDR3nt: TGTGCCACCAGTGACCCAGGGAGGGATTATGGCTACACCTTC
v_gene: TRBV27; j_gene: TRBJ2-7; abundance: -; d_gene: -; CDR3aa: CASSLRVGQGYEQYF; CDR3nt: TGTGCCAGCAGTTTAAGGGTAGGTCAGGGCTACGAGCAGTACTTC
v_gene: TRBV3-1/TRBV3-2; j_gene: TRBJ2-2; abundance: once; d_gene: TRBD1; CDR3aa: CASSQAGTGSIGELFF; CDR3nt: TGTGCCAGCAGCCAAGCCGGGACAGGGTCAATCGGGGAGCTGTTTTTT
v_gene: TRBV4-3; j_gene: TRBJ1-6; abundance: -; d_gene: -; CDR3aa: CASSQDTTGGRSPLHF; CDR3nt: TGCGCCAGCAGCCAAGATACCACCGGGGGAAGGTCACCCCTCCACTTT
v_gene: TRBV6-2/TRBV6-3; j_gene: TRBJ2-5; abundance: -; d_gene: TRBD1; CDR3aa: CASGRTGGGETQYF; CDR3nt: TGTGCCAGCGGCCGGACAGGGGGTGGAGAGACCCAGTACTTC
v_gene: TRBV10-1; j_gene: TRBJ2-7; abundance: once; d_gene: TRBD1; CDR3aa: CASSDRDSYEQYF; CDR3nt: TGCGCCAGCAGCGACCGGGACAGCTACGAGCAGTACTTC
v_gene: TRBV2; j_gene: TRBJ1-5; abundance: -; d_gene: TRBD1; CDR3aa: CASCQSGTGNQPQHF; CDR3nt: TGTGCCAGCTGCCAAAGCGGGACAGGGAATCAGCCCCAGCATTTT
v_gene: TRBV9; j_gene: TRBJ1-3; abundance: -; d_gene: -; CDR3aa: CASSPRGQGSGNTIYF; CDR3nt: TGTGCCAGCAGCCCTAGAGGCCAGGGCTCTGGAAACACCATATATTTT
v_gene: TRBV9; j_gene: TRBJ1-6; abundance: -; d_gene: TRBD1; CDR3aa: CASSAPNSSGQGRNSPLHF; CDR3nt: TGTGCCAGCAGCGCACCCAATAGTTCGGGACAGGGTAGGAATTCACCCCTCCACTTT
v_gene: TRBV27; j_gene: TRBJ2-7; abundance: -; d_gene: TRBD1; CDR3aa: CASSLDTGATYEQYF; CDR3nt: TGTGCCAGCAGTTTAGACACAGGGGCTACCTACGAGCAGTACTTC
v_gene: TRBV10-2; j_gene: TRBJ2-4; abundance: -; d_gene: TRBD2; CDR3aa: CASREEMTSLVNIQYF; CDR3nt: TGCGCCAGCAGAGAGGAAATGACTAGCCTGGTAAACATTCAGTACTTC
v_gene: TRBV12-5; j_gene: TRBJ2-1; abundance: -; d_gene: TRBD2; CDR3aa: CASGLVGRGRDEQFF; CDR3nt: TGTGCTAGTGGTTTGGTGGGGAGAGGGAGGGATGAGCAGTTCTTC
v_gene: TRBV7-8; j_gene: TRBJ2-2; abundance: -; d_gene: TRBD1; CDR3aa: CASSLETGAGELFF; CDR3nt: TGTGCCAGCAGCTTAGAGACAGGGGCCGGGGAGCTGTTTTTT
v_gene: TRBV5-1; j_gene: TRBJ2-7; abundance: -; d_gene: TRBD2; CDR3aa: CASSPGRGLSYEQYF; CDR3nt: TGCGCCAGCAGCCCTGGGCGGGGGTTATCCTACGAGCAGTACTTC
v_gene: TRBV19; j_gene: TRBJ1-6; abundance: few; d_gene: -; CDR3aa: CASTERGNSPLHF; CDR3nt: TGTGCCAGTACCGAAAGGGGAAATTCACCCCTCCACTTT
v_gene: TRBV1; j_gene: TRBJ2-7; abundance: -; d_gene: -; CDR3aa: CTSPGQGVFEQYF; CDR3nt: TGCACCAGCCCGGGACAGGGAGTTTTCGAGCAGTACTTC
v_gene: TRBV2; j_gene: TRBJ2-1; abundance: -; d_gene: TRBD2; CDR3aa: CASSLAGGNNEQFF; CDR3nt: TGTGCCAGCAGTCTAGCGGGGGGAAACAATGAGCAGTTCTTC
v_gene: TRBV6-5; j_gene: TRBJ1-2; abundance: -; d_gene: TRBD1; CDR3aa: CASSYRTTGLGGYTF; CDR3nt: TGTGCCAGCAGTTACCGAACGACAGGGTTAGGTGGCTACACCTTC
v_gene: TRBV6-5; j_gene: TRBJ2-7; abundance: -; d_gene: -; CDR3aa: CASSQPGEEQYF; CDR3nt: TGTGCCAGCAGTCAACCTGGGGAGGAGCAGTACTTC
v_gene: TRBV3-1/TRBV3-2; j_gene: TRBJ2-3; abundance: -; d_gene: TRBD1; CDR3aa: CASSQRDRGRTDTQYF; CDR3nt: TGTGCCAGCAGCCAACGGGACAGGGGGCGCACAGATACGCAGTATTTT
v_gene: TRBV7-9; j_gene: TRBJ1-3; abundance: -; d_gene: -; CDR3aa: CASSPPLSLSGNTIYF; CDR3nt: TGTGCCAGCAGCCCCCCATTAAGCCTCTCTGGAAACACCATATATTTT
v_gene: TRBV7-6; j_gene: TRBJ1-1; abundance: -; d_gene: -; CDR3aa: CASSPSQGLEAFF; CDR3nt: TGTGCCAGCAGCCCTTCGCAGGGGCTTGAGGCTTTCTTT
v_gene: TRBV19; j_gene: TRBJ2-5; abundance: -; d_gene: TRBD1; CDR3aa: CASSRDRVQETQYF; CDR3nt: TGTGCCAGTAGTAGGGACAGGGTACAAGAGACCCAGTACTTC
v_gene: TRBV6-2/TRBV6-3; j_gene: TRBJ1-1; abundance: -; d_gene: -; CDR3aa: CASSYPSGSEAFF; CDR3nt: TGTGCCAGCAGTTACCCGTCGGGGTCTGAAGCTTTCTTT
v_gene: TRBV2; j_gene: TRBJ2-7; abundance: -; d_gene: -; CDR3aa: CASSAYYEQYF; CDR3nt: TGTGCCAGCAGTGCCTACTACGAGCAGTACTTC
v_gene: TRBV6-6; j_gene: TRBJ1-4; abundance: -; d_gene: -; CDR3aa: CASSLTGGALYEKLFF; CDR3nt: TGTGCCAGCAGTTTAACTGGGGGGGCCCTATATGAAAAACTGTTTTTT